This T cell receptor (beta chain) was recovered during a study of patients and donors after allogeneic stem cell transplantation. Using its own MiXCR run on the RT-PCR reads, TCRdb lists one record per CDR3 protein. The table has approximately 220,000 distinct CDR3 sequences, around 41% seen once. V was pared by 7 bases and J by 4 bases, with 7 bases of the junction left unmatched. Germline V gene sequence: CDR1 MDHEN, CDR2 SYDVKM. The CDR3 consists of 14 residues. The source of this sequence is a human donor who was either an allogeneic HSCT recipient or a stem cell or donor lymphocyte infusion donor (not recorded which). It is not recorded whose cells these are; they may come from a transplant donor. Sequences were obtained from blood, either unsorted or a sorted T cell fraction (not recorded which). The chain couples TRBV28 to TRBJ2-7; 10 nucleotides line up with TRBD1. CDR3 residues: CASKPRDRGYEQYF. Written as DNA, the CDR3 is TGTGCCAGCAAACCCCGGGACAGGGGTTACGAGCAGTACTTC.